Detailed here is one TCR beta chain. The data belong to a study of shared clonotypes between healthy human individuals. V shed 1 base and J 3 bases; nucleotides not matched to a gene: 0. CDR1 SGDLS and CDR2 YYNGEE come from the germline V gene. The CDR3 consists of 13 residues. TCRdb keeps only in-frame clones here, not all; method: immunoSEQ multiplex PCR. The sample carries around 2.3 million clones, around 95% recorded once. The gene calls are TRBV9 and TRBJ1-2, with 7 bases fitting TRBD1. The sample consisted of naive CD4+ T cells sorted from blood. As to subset: CD45RA+ positively selected. The origin of this receptor is a young man in good health. The CDR3 nucleotides read TGTGCCAGCAGCGTAACAGGGGACTATGGCTACACCTTC. As protein: CASSVTGDYGYTF.